Each of the 26 T cell receptor beta chains below was sequenced from the same sample in a study of shared clonotypes between healthy human individuals. The data were produced by immunoSEQ multiplex PCR, yet TCRdb's version contains in-frame clones alone and is incomplete. The sample consists of more than 2,000,000 clones, 85% to 95% of them appearing once. Material for sequencing was naive CD4+ T cells from PBMCs. Subset noted: CD45RA+ positively selected. Source of these receptors: a man between 18 and 35 years old in good health. Some clones in this sample may be carry-over from other donors' samples.

The chain employs TRBV28 and TRBJ1-1, with D perhaps TRBD1 (5 bases). Trimming stripped 8 bases from V and 5 bases from J, with 15 bases between. Germline assignment: CDR1 MDHEN and CDR2 SYDVKM. CDR3 length: 13 amino acids. CDR3 residues: CASFGQGWTEAFF. The CDR3 bases are TGTGCCAGCTTTGGGCAGGGTTGGACTGAAGCTTTCTTT.

The chain joins TRBV10-1 to TRBJ1-1, with a possible D match to TRBD1 (5 bases). Germline loops: CDR1 WNHNN, CDR2 SYGVQD (reference sequence). This CDR3 is 15 amino acids long. V lost 2 bases and J 4 bases, leaving 14 bases between the germline ends. CDR3 region: CASSEGSPGITEAFF. CDR3 nucleotide sequence: TGCGCCAGCAGTGAGGGGTCACCAGGGATCACTGAAGCTTTCTTT.

This chain connects TRBV18 to TRBJ2-7; 7 bases line up with TRBD1. V dropped 1 base and J dropped 1; count of bases not matched to a gene: 7. This CDR3 has 16 amino acids. CDR1 and CDR2 from the germline V gene are KGHSH and LQKENI. The chain's CDR3 is CASSPLFLDRSYEQYF. The CDR3 DNA reads TGTGCCAGCTCACCACTTTTTTTGGACAGGTCCTACGAGCAGTACTTC.

This chain links TRBV7-8 with TRBJ2-7; 9 nucleotides line up with TRBD1. Germline V gene lookup returns CDR1 SGHVS and CDR2 FQNEAQ. The CDR3 sequence is 15 residues long. V was clipped by 10 bases and J by 7 bases; unmatched bases: 17. The CDR3 loop reads CATLGRRTGAGEQYF. The CDR3 DNA reads TGTGCCACCCTCGGTCGCCGGACAGGGGCTGGAGAGCAGTACTTC.

CDR3 loop: CASSLAGTSPQETQYF. CDR3 sequence (DNA): TGTGCCAGCAGCCTGGCAGGGACTAGCCCTCAAGAGACCCAGTACTTC. The chain links TRBV7-3 to TRBJ2-5; the match to TRBD2 covers 9 bases. This CDR3 contains 16 residues. Germline V CDR1 and CDR2: SGHTA, FQGTGA. The V gene end was trimmed by 5 bases and the J gene end by 2 bases; junction bases not matched to a gene: 9.

V and J are TRBV18 and TRBJ2-3; D is ambiguous. Per the germline V gene, CDR1 is KGHSH and CDR2 is LQKENI. This CDR3 is built from 13 residues. Trimming shortened V by 3 bases and J by 4 bases, and 8 bases separated the two germline ends. CDR3 loop: CASSPHLSDTQYF. The CDR3 DNA reads TGTGCCAGCTCACCCCATCTTTCAGATACGCAGTATTTT.

The genes are TRBV28 and TRBJ2-1; 10 bases map to TRBD1. V gave up 8 bases and J gave up 5 bases; unmatched junction bases: 6. The CDR3 has 14 amino acids. Germline values: CDR1 MDHEN, CDR2 SYDVKM. The CDR3 coding sequence is TGTGCCAGCGACCGGACAGGGGGGAACAATGAGCAGTTCTTC. Translating it yields CASDRTGGNNEQFF.

J is TRBJ2-3 and V is TRBV5-1, with D unresolved. Trimming removed 3 bases from V and 4 bases from J, with 9 bases in between. Looked up from germline, CDR1 is SGHRS and CDR2 is YFSETQ. The CDR3 loop spans 13 amino acids. DNA for the CDR3: TGCGCCAGCAGCTCCTTAGAGGCAGATACGCAGTATTTT. It yields the protein CASSSLEADTQYF.

The chain combines TRBV5-1 with TRBJ2-2; D may correspond to TRBD1 or TRBD2 (7 bases each). CDR1 SGHRS and CDR2 YFSETQ come from the germline V gene. This CDR3 spans 16 amino acids. V lost 1 base and J lost 4, with 14 bases in between. CDR3 amino acids: CASSLFDREGTGELFF. DNA of the CDR3: TGCGCCAGCAGCTTGTTTGACAGGGAGGGCACCGGGGAGCTGTTTTTT.

This sequence joins TRBV4-3 and TRBJ1-1; unclear D gene. V gave up 1 base and J gave up 0 bases, with 15 bases separating them. This CDR3 is built from 17 residues. Germline V lookup: CDR1 LGHNA, CDR2 YSLEER. CDR3 sequence: CASSQVTARAMNTEAFF. CDR3 sequence (DNA): TGCGCCAGCAGCCAAGTAACCGCTAGAGCGATGAACACTGAAGCTTTCTTT.

Worth noting for this clone: The identical CDR3 is also encoded by other nucleotide sequences in the sample. V gene TRBV28 combines with J gene TRBJ2-7, with D hard to call. Germline CDR1 MDHEN, CDR2 SYDVKM. The CDR3 extends over 12 amino acids. V was trimmed by 4 bases and J by 2 bases, leaving 6 bases between them. In DNA, the CDR3 is TGTGCCAGCAGTTCTGCGGCCTACGAGCAGTACTTC. It is translated as CASSSAAYEQYF.

On this clone itself: Other DNA sequences in this sample translate to the same CDR3. The chain has TRBV28 and TRBJ2-7; the match to TRBD1 covers 9 bases. Per germline, CDR1 MDHEN and CDR2 SYDVKM. The CDR3 spans 15 residues. The V gene end was trimmed by 3 bases and the J gene end by 4 bases; junction bases not matched to a gene: 7. The DNA for the CDR3 is TGTGCCAGCAGTTTGCCCGGGACAGGGTCGTACGAGCAGTACTTC. It is translated as CASSLPGTGSYEQYF.

This chain connects TRBV6-5 to TRBJ1-2; possibly TRBD1 for D (5 bases). V lost 6 bases and J lost 5, with 16 bases in between. Germline V gene lookup returns CDR1 MNHEY and CDR2 SVGAGI. The CDR3 sequence is 14 residues long. The CDR3 coding sequence is TGTGCCAGCAGACAGGTCGGCTTCGATTATGGCTACACCTTC. Amino acid sequence: CASRQVGFDYGYTF.

The V call is TRBV10-3, the J call TRBJ1-3, with unresolved D. Germline V gene data show CDR1 as ENHRY and CDR2 as SYGVKD. The ends were cut back, 0 bases at V and 7 bases at J, with 13 bases in the middle. The CDR3 is 15 amino acids. The CDR3 loop reads CAISESVPSANTIYF. The CDR3 DNA reads as TGTGCCATCAGTGAGTCAGTCCCCTCAGCGAACACCATATATTTT.

Regarding this clone: The same CDR3 can be traced to other DNA sequences in this sample. V gene TRBV28 combines with J gene TRBJ2-7; D may match TRBD1 or TRBD2 (5 bases each). Germline V gene sequence: CDR1 MDHEN, CDR2 SYDVKM. The CDR3 spans 13 residues. Trimming removed 6 bases at V and 3 bases at J, with 12 bases between. The CDR3 DNA sequence: TGTGCCAGCAGCCCCGGGACCCTCTACGAGCAGTACTTC. It encodes CASSPGTLYEQYF. Looking up the rest from reference TRBV28 and TRBJ2-7 gives the full variable domain: DVKVTQSSRYLVKRTGEKVFLECVQDMDHENMFWYRQDPGLGLRLIYFSYDVKMKEKGDIPEGYSVSREKKERFSLILESASTNQTSMYLCASSPGTLYEQYFGPGTRLTVT.

V usage is TRBV6-5 and J usage is TRBJ1-5; D might be TRBD1 (6 bases). Trimming removed 0 bases at V and 4 bases at J, with 13 bases between. The CDR3 has 16 residues. CDR1 MNHEY and CDR2 SVGAGI come from the germline V gene. The CDR3 reads CASSYSILGANQPQHF. The CDR3 bases are TGTGCCAGCAGTTACTCGATATTGGGGGCGAATCAGCCCCAGCATTTT.

This chain connects TRBV7-9 to TRBJ1-2; possibly TRBD1 for D (5 bases). From germline, CDR1 is SEHNR and CDR2 FQNEAQ (reference sequence). V gave up 3 bases and J gave up 6 bases, with 17 bases separating them. The CDR3 totals 15 residues. CDR3 sequence: CASSFRQGSADGYTF. As DNA, the CDR3 is TGTGCCAGCAGCTTTCGTCAGGGTTCGGCTGATGGCTACACCTTC.

This chain's CDR3 is CASSRMDRGHQPQHF. The CDR3 DNA sequence: TGTGCCAGCAGCCGAATGGACAGGGGGCACCAGCCCCAGCATTTT. This rearrangement joins TRBV5-6 to TRBJ1-5; TRBD1 aligns across 11 bases. Germline V gene data show CDR1 as SGHDT and CDR2 as YYEEEE. The CDR3 extends over 15 amino acids. V lost 4 bases, J lost 7 bases, and 7 bases stayed unmatched.

V and J are TRBV7-2 and TRBJ2-5; D is unresolved. The germline V gene encodes CDR1 SGHTA and CDR2 FQGNSA. The CDR3 runs 15 residues. V dropped 2 bases and J dropped 4 bases, with 14 bases sitting between them. Here the CDR3 reads CASSLRQQRGETQYF. The CDR3 DNA reads TGTGCCAGCAGCTTACGCCAACAGAGAGGAGAGACCCAGTACTTC.

The CDR3 is CASKGQGIYGYTF. As DNA, the CDR3 is TGTGCCAGCAAGGGACAGGGAATCTATGGCTACACCTTC. This chain joins TRBV2 and TRBJ1-2, with 9 bases matching TRBD1. The trim removed 7 bases at V and 4 bases at J, leaving 4 bases unmatched. CDR3 size: 13 residues. CDR1 is SNHLY and CDR2 is FYNNEI in the germline V gene.

The chain joins TRBV29-1 to TRBJ2-1; 8 bases are shared with TRBD2. Germline loops: CDR1 SQVTM, CDR2 ANQGSEA. This CDR3 region has 15 residues. After removal of 4 bases from V and 12 bases from J, the junction contained 17 bases not matched to a gene. CDR3 nucleotide sequence: TGCAGCGTTGCGCCACTAGCGGCCAAATTCATGGGGCAGTTCTTC. Encoded protein: CSVAPLAAKFMGQFF.

The chain has TRBV19 and TRBJ1-5; D unclear. The germline CDR1 and CDR2 sequences are LNHDA and SQIVND (reference sequence). Trimming removed 3 bases from V and 7 bases from J, with 10 bases in between. There are 13 residues in the CDR3. The CDR3 bases are TGTGCCAGTAGTATGAGGGTGAAGCAGCCCCAGCATTTT. Translated: CASSMRVKQPQHF.

This clone has just a few counts. V usage is TRBV2 and J usage is TRBJ2-7, with D hard to call. Germline-derived CDR1 and CDR2 are SNHLY and FYNNEI. CDR3 size: 12 residues. The V end lost 6 bases, the J end lost 3 bases, and 9 bases lay between the germline ends. The CDR3 region is CASRLDFYEQYF. The CDR3 nucleotides read TGTGCCAGCAGGCTAGATTTCTACGAGCAGTACTTC.

This chain connects TRBV2 to TRBJ1-2, with a weak D call TRBD1 (6 bases). The germline CDR1 and CDR2 sequences are SNHLY and FYNNEI. The CDR3 has 15 amino acids. The V end was cut by 1 base, the J end by 7 bases, with 16 bases between. The CDR3 protein is CASSEEGRGEIGYTF. The CDR3 DNA is TGTGCCAGCAGTGAAGAGGGCAGGGGAGAGATTGGCTACACCTTC.

The chain is built from TRBV25-1 and TRBJ2-7; either TRBD1 or TRBD2 may supply D (7 bases each). V lost 1 base to trimming and J lost 3 bases, with 19 bases between them. From germline, CDR1 is MGHDK and CDR2 SYGVNS. This CDR3 region has 17 residues. CDR3 sequence (DNA): TGTGCCAGCAGTGAATTATTGGGAGGGACAGAAAACTACGAGCAGTACTTC. Protein sequence: CASSELLGGTENYEQYF.

The genes are TRBV5-1 and TRBJ2-7, with D possibly matching TRBD1 (6 bases). This CDR3 spans 15 amino acids. V was clipped by 2 bases and J by 1 base, with 13 bases between them. CDR1 SGHRS and CDR2 YFSETQ come from the germline V gene. Here the CDR3 reads CASSLGGIGSYEQYF. The CDR3 coding sequence is TGCGCCAGCAGCTTAGGGGGTATCGGATCCTACGAGCAGTACTTC.